This record covers a single TCR beta chain. Its antigen is still unknown. Trimming left V 9 bases short and J 3 bases short, with 19 bases between. Germline CDR1 and CDR2: SGHAT and FQNNGV. There are 15 residues in the CDR3. This sample's RNA came from whole unsorted tissue. This sample was included in a study of tumor and adjacent non-tumor tissue in lung cancer. Study summary: Stage I to III disease affected about nine men and roughly 5 women aged about 30 to 76. On average, productive TCRbeta reads reached about 4 million per sample.

TCRbeta libraries were built with three rounds of nested PCR, modified from ARM-PCR. TCRdb passed the multiplex PCR reads through MiXCR, listing each CDR3 protein once. The repertoire includes more than 85,000 distinct CDR3 sequences, 75% of them detected once, and 35% to 40% sits in the top ten. Study-level results: Higher tumor TCR diversity was associated with shorter survival. TCR diversity was significantly greater in tumor than normal lung tissue.

This receptor was obtained from a woman aged 60-75 years with non-small cell lung cancer. The chain uses TRBV11-2 and TRBJ2-3; D remains ambiguous. Sequenced material: lung tumor tissue. This chain's CDR3 is CASSATRTATDTQYF. The CDR3 DNA follows: TGTGCCAGTAGTGCCACCAGGACGGCTACAGATACGCAGTATTTT. Filled out from reference TRBV11-2 and TRBJ2-3, the complete variable domain reads EAGVAQSPRYKIIEKRQSVAFWCNPISGHATLYWYQQILGQGPKLLIQFQNNGVVDDSQLPKDRFSAERLKGVDSTLKIQPAKLEDSAVYLCASSATRTATDTQYFGPGTRLTVL.